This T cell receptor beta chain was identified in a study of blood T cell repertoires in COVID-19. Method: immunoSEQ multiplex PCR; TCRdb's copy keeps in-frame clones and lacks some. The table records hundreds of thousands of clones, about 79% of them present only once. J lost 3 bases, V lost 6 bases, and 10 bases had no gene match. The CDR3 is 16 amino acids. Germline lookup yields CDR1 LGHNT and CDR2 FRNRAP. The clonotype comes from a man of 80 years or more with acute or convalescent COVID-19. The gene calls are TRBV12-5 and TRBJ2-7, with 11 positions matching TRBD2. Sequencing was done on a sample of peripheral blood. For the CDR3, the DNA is TGTGCTAGTGGCCATCGACTAGCGGGATTCGGCTACGAGCAGTACTTC. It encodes CASGHRLAGFGYEQYF.